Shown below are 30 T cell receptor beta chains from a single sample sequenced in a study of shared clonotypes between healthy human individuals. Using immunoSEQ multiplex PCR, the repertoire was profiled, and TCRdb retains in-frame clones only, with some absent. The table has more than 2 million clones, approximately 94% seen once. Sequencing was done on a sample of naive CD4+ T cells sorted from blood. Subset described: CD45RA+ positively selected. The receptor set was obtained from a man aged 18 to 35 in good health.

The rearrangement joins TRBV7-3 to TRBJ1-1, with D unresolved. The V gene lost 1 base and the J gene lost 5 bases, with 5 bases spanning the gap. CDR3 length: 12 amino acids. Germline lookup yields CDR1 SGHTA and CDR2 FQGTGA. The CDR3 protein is CASSLRWTEAFF. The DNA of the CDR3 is TGTGCCAGCAGCTTAAGGTGGACTGAAGCTTTCTTT.

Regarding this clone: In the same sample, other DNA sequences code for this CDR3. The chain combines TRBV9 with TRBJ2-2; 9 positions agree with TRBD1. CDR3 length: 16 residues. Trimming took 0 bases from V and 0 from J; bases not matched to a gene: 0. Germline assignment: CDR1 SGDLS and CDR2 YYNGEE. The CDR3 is CASSVGQGANTGELFF. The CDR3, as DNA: TGTGCCAGCAGCGTAGGACAGGGGGCGAACACCGGGGAGCTGTTTTTT.

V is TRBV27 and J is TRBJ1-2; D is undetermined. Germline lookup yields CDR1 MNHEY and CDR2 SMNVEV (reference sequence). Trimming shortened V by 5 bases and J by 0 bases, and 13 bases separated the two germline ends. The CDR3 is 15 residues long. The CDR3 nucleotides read TGTGCCAGCAGTCCCACCACTGCATCTAACTATGGCTACACCTTC. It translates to CASSPTTASNYGYTF.

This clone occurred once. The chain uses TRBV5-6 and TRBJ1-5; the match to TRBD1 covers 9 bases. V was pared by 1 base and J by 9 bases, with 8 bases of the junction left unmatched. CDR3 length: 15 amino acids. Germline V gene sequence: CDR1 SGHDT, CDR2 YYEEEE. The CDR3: CASSLRGTGPGPQHF. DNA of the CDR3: TGTGCCAGCAGCTTGAGGGGGACAGGGCCCGGGCCCCAGCATTTT. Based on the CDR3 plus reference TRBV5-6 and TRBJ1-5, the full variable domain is DAGVTQSPTHLIKTRGQQVTLRCSPKSGHDTVSWYQQALGQGPQFIFQYYEEEERQRGNFPDRFSGHQFPNYSSELNVNALLLGDSALYLCASSLRGTGPGPQHFGDGTRLSIL.

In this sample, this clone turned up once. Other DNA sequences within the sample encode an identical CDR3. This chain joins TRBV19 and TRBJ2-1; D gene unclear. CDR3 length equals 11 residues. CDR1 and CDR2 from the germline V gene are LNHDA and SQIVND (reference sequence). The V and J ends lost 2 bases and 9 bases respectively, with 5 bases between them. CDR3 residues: CASSILGEQFF. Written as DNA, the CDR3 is TGTGCCAGTAGTATATTGGGTGAGCAGTTCTTC.

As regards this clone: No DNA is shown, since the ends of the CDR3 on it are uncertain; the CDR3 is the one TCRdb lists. CDR3 loop: CASSSSGSDSLRETQYF. The gene calls are TRBV10-1 and TRBJ2-5. CDR1 and CDR2 (germline): WNHNN, SYGVQD (reference sequence). Inclusive of both ends, the CDR3 amounts to 17 amino acids.

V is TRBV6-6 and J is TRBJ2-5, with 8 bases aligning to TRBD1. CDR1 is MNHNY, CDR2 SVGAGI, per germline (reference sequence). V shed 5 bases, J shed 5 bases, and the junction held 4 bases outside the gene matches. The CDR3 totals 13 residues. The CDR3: CASSLAGGETQYF. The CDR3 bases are TGTGCCAGCAGTCTAGCAGGGGGCGAGACCCAGTACTTC.

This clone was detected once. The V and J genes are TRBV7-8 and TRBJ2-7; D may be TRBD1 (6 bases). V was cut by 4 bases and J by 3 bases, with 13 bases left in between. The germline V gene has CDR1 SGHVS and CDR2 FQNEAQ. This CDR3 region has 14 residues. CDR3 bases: TGTGCCAGCAGCTCCCGGGAAGGGGGCTACGAGCAGTACTTC. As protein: CASSSREGGYEQYF. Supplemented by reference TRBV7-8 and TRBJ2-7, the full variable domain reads GAGVSQSPRYKVAKRGQDVALRCDPISGHVSLFWYQQALGQGPEFLTYFQNEAQLDKSGLPSDRFFAERPEGSVSTLKIQRTQQEDSAVYLCASSSREGGYEQYFGPGTRLTVT.

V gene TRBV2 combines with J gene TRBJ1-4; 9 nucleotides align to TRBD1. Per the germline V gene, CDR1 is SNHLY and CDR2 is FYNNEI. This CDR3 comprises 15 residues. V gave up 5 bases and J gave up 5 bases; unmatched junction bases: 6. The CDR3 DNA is TGTGCCAGCAGTACAGGGGGCCCAGGAAATGAAAAACTGTTTTTT. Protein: CASSTGGPGNEKLFF.

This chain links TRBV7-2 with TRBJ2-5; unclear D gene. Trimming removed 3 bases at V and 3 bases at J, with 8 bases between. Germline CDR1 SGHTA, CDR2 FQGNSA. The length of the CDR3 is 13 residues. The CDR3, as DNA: TGTGCCAGCAGCTTTGGGCAGGAAGAGACCCAGTACTTC. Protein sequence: CASSFGQEETQYF.

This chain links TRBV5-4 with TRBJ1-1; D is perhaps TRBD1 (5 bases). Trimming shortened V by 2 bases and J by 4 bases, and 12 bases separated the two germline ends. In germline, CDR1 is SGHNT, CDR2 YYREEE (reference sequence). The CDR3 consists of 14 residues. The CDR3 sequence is CASSFSGAGTEAFF. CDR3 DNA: TGTGCCAGCAGCTTCAGTGGGGCAGGCACTGAAGCTTTCTTT.

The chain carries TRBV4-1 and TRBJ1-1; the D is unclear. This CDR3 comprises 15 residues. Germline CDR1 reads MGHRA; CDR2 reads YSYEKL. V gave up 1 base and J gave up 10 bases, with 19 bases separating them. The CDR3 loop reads CASSQGAATGRAAFF. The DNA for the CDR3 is TGCGCCAGCAGCCAAGGGGCCGCGACCGGGAGGGCAGCTTTCTTT.

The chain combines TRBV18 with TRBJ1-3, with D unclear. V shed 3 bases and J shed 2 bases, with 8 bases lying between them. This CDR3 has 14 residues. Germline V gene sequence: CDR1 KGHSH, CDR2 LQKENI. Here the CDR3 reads CASSPGRAGNTIYF. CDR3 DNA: TGTGCCAGCTCACCGGGCCGTGCTGGAAACACCATATATTTT. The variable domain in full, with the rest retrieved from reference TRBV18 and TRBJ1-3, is NAGVMQNPRHLVRRRGQEARLRCSPMKGHSHVYWYRQLPEEGLKFMVYLQKENIIDESGMPKERFSAEFPKEGPSILRIQQVVRGDSAAYFCASSPGRAGNTIYFGEGSWLTVV.

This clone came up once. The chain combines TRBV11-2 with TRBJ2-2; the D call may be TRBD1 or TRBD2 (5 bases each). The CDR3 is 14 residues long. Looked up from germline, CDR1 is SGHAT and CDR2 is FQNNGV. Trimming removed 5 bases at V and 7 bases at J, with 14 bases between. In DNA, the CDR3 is TGTGCCAGCAGCCAACGACGGGGCGGCGGGGAGCTGTTTTTT. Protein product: CASSQRRGGGELFF.

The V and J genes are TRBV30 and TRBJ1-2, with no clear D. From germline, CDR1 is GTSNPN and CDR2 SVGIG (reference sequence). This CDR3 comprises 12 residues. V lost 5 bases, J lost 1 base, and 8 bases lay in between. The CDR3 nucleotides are TGTGCCTGGTGGACGGTTAACTATGGCTACACCTTC. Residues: CAWWTVNYGYTF.

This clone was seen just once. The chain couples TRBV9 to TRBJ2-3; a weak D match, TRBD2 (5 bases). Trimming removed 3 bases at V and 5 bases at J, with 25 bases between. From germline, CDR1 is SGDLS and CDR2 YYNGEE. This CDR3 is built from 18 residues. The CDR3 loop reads CASSGPPGGQSIIDTQYF. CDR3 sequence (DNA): TGTGCCAGCAGCGGACCCCCCGGCGGGCAGTCCATTATAGATACGCAGTATTTT.

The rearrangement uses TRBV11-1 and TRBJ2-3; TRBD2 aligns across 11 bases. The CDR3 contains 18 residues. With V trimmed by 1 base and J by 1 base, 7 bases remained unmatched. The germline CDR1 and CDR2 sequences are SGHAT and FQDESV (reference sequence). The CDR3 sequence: CASSLELAGASGTDTQYF. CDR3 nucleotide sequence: TGTGCCAGCAGCTTAGAACTAGCGGGGGCTTCCGGCACAGATACGCAGTATTTT. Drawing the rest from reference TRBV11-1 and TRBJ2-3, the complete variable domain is EAEVAQSPRYKITEKSQAVAFWCDPISGHATLYWYRQILGQGPELLVQFQDESVVDDSQLPKDRFSAERLKGVDSTLKIQPAELGDSAMYLCASSLELAGASGTDTQYFGPGTRLTVL.

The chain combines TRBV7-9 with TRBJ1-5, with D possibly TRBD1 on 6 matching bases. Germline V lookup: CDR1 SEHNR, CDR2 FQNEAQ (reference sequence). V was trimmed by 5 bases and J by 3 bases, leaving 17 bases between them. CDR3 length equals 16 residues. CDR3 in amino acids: CASSPGAGTFNQPQHF. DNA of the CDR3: TGTGCCAGCAGCCCAGGGGCAGGGACTTTCAATCAGCCCCAGCATTTT.

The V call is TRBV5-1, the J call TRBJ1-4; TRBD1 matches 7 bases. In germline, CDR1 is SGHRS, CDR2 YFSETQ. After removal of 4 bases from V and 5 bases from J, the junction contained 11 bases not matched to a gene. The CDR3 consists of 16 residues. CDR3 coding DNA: TGCGCCAGCAGCCCAACCTGGGACAGACCAAATGAAAAACTGTTTTTT. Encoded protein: CASSPTWDRPNEKLFF.

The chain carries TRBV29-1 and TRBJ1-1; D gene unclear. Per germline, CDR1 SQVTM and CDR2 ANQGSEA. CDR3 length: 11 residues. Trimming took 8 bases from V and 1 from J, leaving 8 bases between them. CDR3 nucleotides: TGCAGCTGTCGGGAGAACACTGAAGCTTTCTTT. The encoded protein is CSCRENTEAFF. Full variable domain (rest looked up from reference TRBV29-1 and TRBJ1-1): SAVISQKPSRDICQRGTSLTIQCQVDSQVTMMFWYRQQPGQSLTLIATANQGSEATYESGFVIDKFPISRPNLTFSTLTVSNMSPEDSSIYLCSCRENTEAFFGQGTRLTVV.

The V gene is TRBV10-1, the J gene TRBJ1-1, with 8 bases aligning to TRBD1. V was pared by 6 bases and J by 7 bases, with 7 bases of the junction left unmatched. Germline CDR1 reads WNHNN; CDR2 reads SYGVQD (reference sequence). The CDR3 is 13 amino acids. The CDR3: CASSRGQDVEAFF. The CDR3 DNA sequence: TGCGCCAGCAGCAGGGGGCAGGATGTTGAAGCTTTCTTT.

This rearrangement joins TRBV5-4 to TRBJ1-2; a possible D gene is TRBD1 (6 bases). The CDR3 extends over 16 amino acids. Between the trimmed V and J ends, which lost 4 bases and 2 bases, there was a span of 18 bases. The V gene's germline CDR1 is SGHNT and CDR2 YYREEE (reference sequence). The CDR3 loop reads CASSPRGAGRNYGYTF. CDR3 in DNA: TGTGCCAGCAGCCCCCGGGGGGCAGGGAGAAACTATGGCTACACCTTC.

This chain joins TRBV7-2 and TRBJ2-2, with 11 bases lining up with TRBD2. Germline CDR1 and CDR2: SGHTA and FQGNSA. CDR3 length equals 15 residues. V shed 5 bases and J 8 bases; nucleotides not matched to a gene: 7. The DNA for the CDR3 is TGTGCCAGCAGCACCAGACTAGCGGGAACGGGGGAGCTGTTTTTT. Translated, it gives CASSTRLAGTGELFF.

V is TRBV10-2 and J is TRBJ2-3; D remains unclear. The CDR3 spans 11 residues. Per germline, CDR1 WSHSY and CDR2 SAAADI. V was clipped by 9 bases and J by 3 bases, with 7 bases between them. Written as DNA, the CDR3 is TGCGCCAGTACCCGAACAGATACGCAGTATTTT. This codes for CASTRTDTQYF.

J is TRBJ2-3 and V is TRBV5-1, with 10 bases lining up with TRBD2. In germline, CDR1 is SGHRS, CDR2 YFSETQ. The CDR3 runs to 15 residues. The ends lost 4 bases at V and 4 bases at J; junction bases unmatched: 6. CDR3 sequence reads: CASSISGGKADTQYF. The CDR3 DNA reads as TGCGCCAGCAGCATTAGCGGGGGGAAGGCAGATACGCAGTATTTT.

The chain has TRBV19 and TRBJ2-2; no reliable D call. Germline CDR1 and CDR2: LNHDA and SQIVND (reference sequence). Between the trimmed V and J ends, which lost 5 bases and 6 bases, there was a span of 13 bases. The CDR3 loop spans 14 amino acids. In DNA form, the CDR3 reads TGTGCCAGTAGTGACACCCCATCCCCCGGGGAGCTGTTTTTT. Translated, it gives CASSDTPSPGELFF.

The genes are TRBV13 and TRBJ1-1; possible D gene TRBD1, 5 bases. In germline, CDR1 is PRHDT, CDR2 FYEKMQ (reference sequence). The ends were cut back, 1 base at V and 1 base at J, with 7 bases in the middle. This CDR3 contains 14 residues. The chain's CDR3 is CASSLDRRNTEAFF. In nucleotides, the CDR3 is TGTGCCAGCAGCTTAGACAGGAGGAACACTGAAGCTTTCTTT.

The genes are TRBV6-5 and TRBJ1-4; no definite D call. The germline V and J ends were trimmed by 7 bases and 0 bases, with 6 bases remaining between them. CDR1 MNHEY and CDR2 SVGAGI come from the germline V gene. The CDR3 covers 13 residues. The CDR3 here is CASTRSTNEKLFF. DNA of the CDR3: TGTGCCAGCACCCGGTCAACTAATGAAAAACTGTTTTTT.

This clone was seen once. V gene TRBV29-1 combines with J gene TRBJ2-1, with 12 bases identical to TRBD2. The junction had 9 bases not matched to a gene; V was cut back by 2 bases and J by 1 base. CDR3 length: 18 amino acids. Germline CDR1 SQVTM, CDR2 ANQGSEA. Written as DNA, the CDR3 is TGCAGCGTTGAAAGTGGGCTAGCGGGAGGGCCTTCCTACAATGAGCAGTTCTTC. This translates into CSVESGLAGGPSYNEQFF.

CDR3 loop: CASSSDSTGSAHGYTF. CDR3 DNA sequence: TGTGCCAGCAGTTCCGATTCGACAGGGTCGGCGCATGGCTACACCTTC. V and J are TRBV6-6 and TRBJ1-2, with 7 bases fitting TRBD1. The J segment lost 6 bases and the V segment lost 4 bases, leaving 14 bases of the junction unmatched. There are 16 residues in the CDR3. Germline-derived CDR1 and CDR2 are MNHNY and SVGAGI (reference sequence).